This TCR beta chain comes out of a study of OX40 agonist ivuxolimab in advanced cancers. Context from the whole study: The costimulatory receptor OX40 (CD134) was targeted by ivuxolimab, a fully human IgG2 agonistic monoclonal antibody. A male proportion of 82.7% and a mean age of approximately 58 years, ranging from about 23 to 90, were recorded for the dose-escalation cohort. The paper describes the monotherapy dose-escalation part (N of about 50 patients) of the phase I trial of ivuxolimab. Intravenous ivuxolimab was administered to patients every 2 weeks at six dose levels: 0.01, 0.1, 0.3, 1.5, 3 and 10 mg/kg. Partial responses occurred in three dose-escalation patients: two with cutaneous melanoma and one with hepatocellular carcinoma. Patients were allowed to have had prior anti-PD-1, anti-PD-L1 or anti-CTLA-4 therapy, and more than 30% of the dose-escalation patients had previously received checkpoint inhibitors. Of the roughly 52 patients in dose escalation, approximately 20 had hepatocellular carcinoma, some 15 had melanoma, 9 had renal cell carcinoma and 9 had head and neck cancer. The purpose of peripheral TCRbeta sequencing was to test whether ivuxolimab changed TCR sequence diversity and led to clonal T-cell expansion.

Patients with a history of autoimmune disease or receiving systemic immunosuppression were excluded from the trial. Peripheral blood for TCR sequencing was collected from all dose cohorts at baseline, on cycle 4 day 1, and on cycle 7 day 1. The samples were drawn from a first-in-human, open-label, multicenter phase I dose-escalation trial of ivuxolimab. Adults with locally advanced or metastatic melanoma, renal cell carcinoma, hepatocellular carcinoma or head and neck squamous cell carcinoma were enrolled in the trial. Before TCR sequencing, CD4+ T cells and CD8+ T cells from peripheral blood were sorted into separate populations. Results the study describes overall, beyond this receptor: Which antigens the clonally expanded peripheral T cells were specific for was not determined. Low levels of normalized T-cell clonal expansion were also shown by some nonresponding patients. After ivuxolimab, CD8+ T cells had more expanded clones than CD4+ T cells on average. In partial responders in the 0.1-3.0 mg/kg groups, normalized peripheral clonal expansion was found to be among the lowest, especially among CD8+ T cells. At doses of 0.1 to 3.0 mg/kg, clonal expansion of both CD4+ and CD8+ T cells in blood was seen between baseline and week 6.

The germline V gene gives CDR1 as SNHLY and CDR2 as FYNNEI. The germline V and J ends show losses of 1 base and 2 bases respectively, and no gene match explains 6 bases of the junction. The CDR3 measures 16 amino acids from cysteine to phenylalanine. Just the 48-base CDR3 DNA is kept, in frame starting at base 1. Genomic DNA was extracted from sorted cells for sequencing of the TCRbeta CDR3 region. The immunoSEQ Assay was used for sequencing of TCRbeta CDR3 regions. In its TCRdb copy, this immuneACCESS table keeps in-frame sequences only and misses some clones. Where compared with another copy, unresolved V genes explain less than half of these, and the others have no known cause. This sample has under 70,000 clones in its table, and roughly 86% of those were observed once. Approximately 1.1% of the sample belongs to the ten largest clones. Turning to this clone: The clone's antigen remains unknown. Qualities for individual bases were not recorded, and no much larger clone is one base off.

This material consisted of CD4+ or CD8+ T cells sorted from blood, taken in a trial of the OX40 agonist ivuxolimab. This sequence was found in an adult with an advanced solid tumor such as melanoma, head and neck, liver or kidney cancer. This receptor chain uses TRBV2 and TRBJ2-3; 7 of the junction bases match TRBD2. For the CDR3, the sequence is CASSEGVGTITDTQYF. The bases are TGTGCCAGCAGTGAAGGGGTCGGGACTATCACAGATACGCAGTATTTT.